Each of the 27 T cell receptor beta chains below was sequenced from the same sample in a study of cytomegalovirus exposure and HLA in healthy donors. The PCR contained 60 Vbeta and 13 Jbeta primers. Assay used: immunoSEQ multiplex PCR; TCRdb lists only in-frame clones, some missing. This sample's table reports some 84,000 clones. The material sequenced was PBMCs. These receptors originate from a man between 45 and 60 years old in good health and CMV-seronegative.

This chain links TRBV4-1 with TRBJ1-6; 7 bases match TRBD1. Trimming at V came to 3 bases and at J to 9 bases, leaving 8 bases not matched to a gene. The germline V gene has CDR1 MGHRA and CDR2 YSYEKL. CDR3 length: 15 residues. The CDR3 sequence is CASSHDDRVISPLHF. The CDR3 DNA sequence: TGCGCCAGCAGCCACGACGACAGGGTGATTTCACCCCTCCACTTT.

This chain uses TRBV7-9 with TRBJ1-3; D uncertain. The germline gives CDR1 SEHNR, CDR2 FQNEAQ (reference sequence). V was shortened by 5 bases and J by 2 bases, with 10 bases between the two germline ends. The CDR3 runs to 14 residues. The chain's CDR3 is CASSPRRAGNTIYF. The CDR3 DNA is TGTGCCAGCAGCCCGAGGAGGGCTGGAAACACCATATATTTT.

The V and J genes are TRBV7-3 and TRBJ2-2; tentative D call: TRBD1 (5 bases). Germline V gene data show CDR1 as SGHTA and CDR2 as FQGTGA. The CDR3 sequence is 14 residues long. V was clipped by 3 bases and J by 4 bases, with 9 bases between them. CDR3 bases: TGTGCCAGCAGCTTGGGGCAGCCCACCGGGGAGCTGTTTTTT. Residues: CASSLGQPTGELFF.

This chain joins TRBV6-5 and TRBJ1-2; 9 nucleotides align to TRBD1. V shed 4 bases and J 2 bases; nucleotides not matched to a gene: 5. The germline CDR1 and CDR2 sequences are MNHEY and SVGAGI. The CDR3 length is 15 residues. DNA for the CDR3: TGTGCCAGCAGTTCCCCAGGGACAGGGAACTATGGCTACACCTTC. The encoded protein is CASSSPGTGNYGYTF.

V gene TRBV6-1 combines with J gene TRBJ1-6, with 7 positions matching TRBD1. V lost 7 bases to trimming and J lost 8 bases; unmatched junction nucleotides: 8. The CDR3 is 14 amino acids. Per germline, CDR1 MNHNS and CDR2 SASEGT. The CDR3 DNA is TGTGCCAGCACTCCTGGCCAGGGGGATTCACCCCTCCACTTT. Its translation is CASTPGQGDSPLHF.

The J gene is TRBJ2-3, the V gene TRBV9; 7 positions agree with TRBD2. With 4 bases clipped from V and 4 bases from J, the junction kept 18 bases outside the gene matches. CDR3 length: 18 amino acids. Germline V gene data show CDR1 as SGDLS and CDR2 as YYNGEE. This CDR3 reads CASSPKSGARITSDTQYF. The CDR3 nucleotides read TGTGCCAGCAGCCCTAAAAGCGGGGCCAGGATCACCTCAGATACGCAGTATTTT. The variable domain in full, with the rest retrieved from reference TRBV9 and TRBJ2-3, is DSGVTQTPKHLITATGQRVTLRCSPRSGDLSVYWYQQSLDQGLQFLIQYYNGEERAKGNILERFSAQQFPDLHSELNLSSLELGDSALYFCASSPKSGARITSDTQYFGPGTRLTVL.

The V call is TRBV28, the J call TRBJ1-2, with D possibly being TRBD1 (5 bases). The CDR3 length is 14 residues. Trimming took off 5 bases at V and 5 bases at J, with 15 bases between the two ends. Germline loops: CDR1 MDHEN, CDR2 SYDVKM. CDR3 in amino acids: CASSRAQGGYGYTF. The CDR3 DNA reads as TGTGCCAGCAGTCGAGCCCAGGGAGGTTATGGCTACACCTTC.

The genes are TRBV9 and TRBJ1-1; D not resolved. V was clipped by 4 bases and J by 1 base, with 14 bases between them. Germline values: CDR1 SGDLS, CDR2 YYNGEE. The CDR3 extends over 15 amino acids. The CDR3 DNA is TGTGCCAGCAGCACTAACGCAGAGGCGAACACTGAAGCTTTCTTT. It is translated as CASSTNAEANTEAFF. Filled out from reference TRBV9 and TRBJ1-1, the complete variable domain reads DSGVTQTPKHLITATGQRVTLRCSPRSGDLSVYWYQQSLDQGLQFLIQYYNGEERAKGNILERFSAQQFPDLHSELNLSSLELGDSALYFCASSTNAEANTEAFFGQGTRLTVV.

V usage is TRBV5-1 and J usage is TRBJ1-2, with 7 bases fitting TRBD1. This CDR3 contains 13 residues. Germline values: CDR1 SGHRS, CDR2 YFSETQ. With 0 bases clipped from V and 8 bases from J, the junction kept 4 bases outside the gene matches. The CDR3 DNA reads TGCGCCAGCAGCTTGGGACAGGGCGAGGGCTACACCTTC. Translation: CASSLGQGEGYTF.

The chain carries TRBV7-9 and TRBJ2-7, with 10 bases fitting TRBD2. The CDR3 consists of 15 residues. With V trimmed by 5 bases and J by 2 bases, 6 bases remained unmatched. Per the germline V gene, CDR1 is SEHNR and CDR2 is FQNEAQ (reference sequence). CDR3 in amino acids: CASSPLAGATYEQYF. The CDR3 region has the DNA TGTGCCAGCAGCCCGCTAGCGGGGGCTACCTACGAGCAGTACTTC.

The V gene is TRBV4-2, the J gene TRBJ2-7, with D maybe TRBD2 (5 bases). CDR1 and CDR2 from the germline V gene are LGHNA and YNFKEQ. This CDR3 region has 12 residues. V shed 1 base and J shed 7 bases, with 8 bases lying between them. In nucleotides, the CDR3 is TGTGCCAGCAGCCAAGTCGGGGAAGAGCAGTACTTC. This gives the protein CASSQVGEEQYF.

The chain recombines TRBV27 with TRBJ1-5; 11 nucleotides match TRBD1. CDR1 and CDR2 from the germline V gene are MNHEY and SMNVEV (reference sequence). The CDR3 has 16 amino acids. V gave up 5 bases and J gave up 3 bases; unmatched junction bases: 6. The CDR3 nucleotides read TGTGCCAGCAGTACCGGGACAGGGGGTTACAATCAGCCCCAGCATTTT. Amino acids: CASSTGTGGYNQPQHF.

V gene TRBV7-3 combines with J gene TRBJ2-3; possible D gene TRBD1, 7 bases. V was clipped by 3 bases and J by 0 bases, with 13 bases between them. CDR1 is SGHTA, CDR2 FQGTGA, per germline. The CDR3 sequence is 16 residues long. CDR3 sequence reads: CASSLVEGASTDTQYF. The CDR3 DNA follows: TGTGCCAGCAGCTTGGTGGAGGGGGCGAGCACAGATACGCAGTATTTT.

The rearrangement joins TRBV30 to TRBJ2-1; 8 bases map to TRBD2. CDR1 is GTSNPN, CDR2 SVGIG, per germline (reference sequence). V was pared by 3 bases and J by 4 bases, with 8 bases of the junction left unmatched. The CDR3 runs 15 residues. The CDR3 nucleotides are TGTGCCTGGAGCCACGGGGGGGTTCGATACAATGAGCAGTTCTTC. Amino acid sequence: CAWSHGGVRYNEQFF.

The chain joins TRBV9 to TRBJ1-1; TRBD1 matches at 7 bases. The V gene end was trimmed by 3 bases and the J gene end by 6 bases; junction bases not matched to a gene: 8. CDR1 SGDLS and CDR2 YYNGEE come from the germline V gene. The CDR3 extends over 14 amino acids. CDR3 coding DNA: TGTGCCAGCAGCGCGAGGACAGGACCCGCTGAAGCTTTCTTT. Amino acid sequence: CASSARTGPAEAFF.

V usage is TRBV28 and J usage is TRBJ1-1; a possible D gene is TRBD1 (5 bases). Trimming removed 5 bases at V and 6 bases at J, with 19 bases between. The CDR3 totals 15 residues. The V gene's germline CDR1 is MDHEN and CDR2 SYDVKM. In nucleotides, the CDR3 is TGTGCCAGCAGTACTCCCCCGGGACTCGGTTCTGAAGCTTTCTTT. Protein: CASSTPPGLGSEAFF.

This rearrangement joins TRBV7-2 to TRBJ1-1; D is possibly TRBD1 (5 bases). The germline V gene encodes CDR1 SGHTA and CDR2 FQGNSA. The V end lost 2 bases, the J end lost 3 bases, and 13 bases lay between the germline ends. The CDR3 covers 15 residues. Written as DNA, the CDR3 is TGTGCCAGCAGCTTAACGGGGGATTGGGACACTGAAGCTTTCTTT. Translation: CASSLTGDWDTEAFF.

The chain links TRBV6-5 to TRBJ1-6, with 9 bases fitting TRBD1. The V gene end was trimmed by 5 bases and the J gene end by 8 bases; junction bases not matched to a gene: 7. The CDR3 length is 15 residues. The germline gives CDR1 MNHEY, CDR2 SVGAGI. The CDR3, as DNA: TGTGCCAGCAGTCTCTCGGGACAGGGCGATTCACCCCTCCACTTT. Amino acids: CASSLSGQGDSPLHF.

The V and J genes are TRBV10-1 and TRBJ2-2; 10 nucleotides agree with TRBD1. Looked up from germline, CDR1 is WNHNN and CDR2 is SYGVQD (reference sequence). After removal of 6 bases from V and 5 bases from J, the junction contained 3 bases not matched to a gene. This CDR3 spans 14 amino acids. CDR3 in amino acids: CASSGTGDTGELFF. DNA of the CDR3: TGCGCCAGCAGCGGGACAGGGGATACCGGGGAGCTGTTTTTT.

The chain links TRBV11-2 to TRBJ2-1, with TRBD2 as a possible D gene (6 bases). V shed 4 bases and J shed 4 bases, with 23 bases lying between them. Germline CDR1 reads SGHAT; CDR2 reads FQNNGV. The CDR3 is made up of 18 amino acids. CDR3 in DNA: TGTGCCAGCAGCTCGGGATTATTCGGGGGATCGTTTTACAATGAGCAGTTCTTC. Translation gives CASSSGLFGGSFYNEQFF. The full variable domain, its missing parts supplied by reference TRBV11-2 and TRBJ2-1, is EAGVAQSPRYKIIEKRQSVAFWCNPISGHATLYWYQQILGQGPKLLIQFQNNGVVDDSQLPKDRFSAERLKGVDSTLKIQPAKLEDSAVYLCASSSGLFGGSFYNEQFFGPGTRLTVL.

The chain is built from TRBV4-1 and TRBJ1-4; a possible D gene is TRBD1 (6 bases). Germline V gene sequence: CDR1 MGHRA, CDR2 YSYEKL. Trimming took off 2 bases at V and 7 bases at J, with 17 bases between the two ends. The CDR3 loop spans 16 amino acids. CDR3 in DNA: TGCGCCAGCAGCCAACCGATAAGGGGGTTTAGTGAAAAACTGTTTTTT. It yields the protein CASSQPIRGFSEKLFF.

The genes are TRBV9 and TRBJ2-7; 8 bases line up with TRBD1. The V segment lost 2 bases and the J segment 5 bases; nucleotides outside the gene matches: 3. CDR3 length equals 13 residues. Germline V CDR1 and CDR2: SGDLS, YYNGEE. CDR3 amino acids: CASSVDREDEQYF. CDR3 bases: TGTGCCAGCAGCGTGGACAGGGAAGACGAGCAGTACTTC.

In DNA, the CDR3 is TGTGCCAGCAGCACCCGGACAGGGCCCTCTCGGGAGACCCAGTACTTC. Amino acids: CASSTRTGPSRETQYF. The chain recombines TRBV11-2 with TRBJ2-5, with 8 bases that match TRBD1. CDR1 SGHAT and CDR2 FQNNGV come from the germline V gene. The V and J ends lost 5 bases and 5 bases, in that order; junction bases with no gene match: 13. This CDR3 has 16 residues.

With regard to this clone: Other DNA sequences from this sample encode an identical CDR3 as well. The chain joins TRBV27 to TRBJ2-2, with unresolved D. CDR1 MNHEY and CDR2 SMNVEV come from the germline V gene (reference sequence). V gave up 4 bases and J gave up 4 bases, with 10 bases separating them. There are 14 residues in the CDR3. The CDR3 here is CASSWSVGTGELFF. CDR3 bases: TGTGCCAGCAGTTGGAGCGTAGGCACCGGGGAGCTGTTTTTT.

This sequence joins TRBV7-9 and TRBJ1-6; 10 nucleotides agree with TRBD1. The CDR3 spans 16 residues. Trimming cost V 5 bases and J 6 bases; bases outside gene matches: 7. The germline CDR1 and CDR2 sequences are SEHNR and FQNEAQ (reference sequence). In DNA form, the CDR3 reads TGTGCCAGCAGCGCCACTGACAGGGGGCTTAATTCACCCCTCCACTTT. It encodes CASSATDRGLNSPLHF.

The gene calls are TRBV7-2 and TRBJ1-6; D ambiguous. V was cut by 5 bases and J by 8 bases, with 4 bases left in between. Germline V gene lookup returns CDR1 SGHTA and CDR2 FQGNSA. This CDR3 has 11 residues. The CDR3 DNA reads as TGTGCCAGCAGCACAGATTCACCCCTCCACTTT. Its protein is CASSTDSPLHF.

For the CDR3, the DNA is TGTGCCAGCTCACCTCCTAACCCGGGACAGAACATTCAGTACTTC. Residues: CASSPPNPGQNIQYF. The V and J genes are TRBV18 and TRBJ2-4, with 7 bases identical to TRBD1. The V gene's germline CDR1 is KGHSH and CDR2 LQKENI. J lost 7 bases, V lost 3 bases, and 9 bases had no gene match. CDR3 length: 15 residues.